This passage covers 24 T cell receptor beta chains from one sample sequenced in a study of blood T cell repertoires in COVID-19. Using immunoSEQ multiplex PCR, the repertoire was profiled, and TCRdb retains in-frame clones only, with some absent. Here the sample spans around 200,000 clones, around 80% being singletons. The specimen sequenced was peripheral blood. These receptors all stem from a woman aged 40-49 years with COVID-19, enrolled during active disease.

The CDR3 loop reads CASSFRPGGQYF. CDR3 nucleotides: TGTGCCAGCAGCTTTAGGCCAGGTGGGCAGTACTTC. The rearrangement joins TRBV13 to TRBJ2-7; no reliable D call. Germline-derived CDR1 and CDR2 are PRHDT and FYEKMQ (reference sequence). The V end was cut by 3 bases, the J end by 9 bases, with 12 bases between. This CDR3 has 12 residues.

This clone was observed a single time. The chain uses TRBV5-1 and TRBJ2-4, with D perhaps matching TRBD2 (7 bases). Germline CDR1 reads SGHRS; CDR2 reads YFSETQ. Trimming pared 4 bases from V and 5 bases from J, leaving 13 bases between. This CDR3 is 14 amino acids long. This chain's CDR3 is CASSRGRAENIQYF. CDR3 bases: TGCGCCAGCAGCAGGGGGAGGGCGGAAAACATTCAGTACTTC.

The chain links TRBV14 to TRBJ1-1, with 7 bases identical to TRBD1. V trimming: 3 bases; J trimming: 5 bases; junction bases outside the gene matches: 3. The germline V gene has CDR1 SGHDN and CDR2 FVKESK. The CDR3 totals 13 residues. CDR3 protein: CASSHPGGTEAFF. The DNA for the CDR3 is TGTGCCAGCAGCCATCCAGGGGGAACTGAAGCTTTCTTT.

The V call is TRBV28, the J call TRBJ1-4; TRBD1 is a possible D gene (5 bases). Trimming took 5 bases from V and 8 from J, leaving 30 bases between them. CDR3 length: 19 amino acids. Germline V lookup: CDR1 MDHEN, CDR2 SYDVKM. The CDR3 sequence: CASSPMWGTRDSGVEKLFF. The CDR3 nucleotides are TGTGCCAGCAGTCCAATGTGGGGTACTCGGGACTCTGGGGTGGAAAAACTGTTTTTT. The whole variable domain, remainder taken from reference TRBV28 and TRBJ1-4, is DVKVTQSSRYLVKRTGEKVFLECVQDMDHENMFWYRQDPGLGLRLIYFSYDVKMKEKGDIPEGYSVSREKKERFSLILESASTNQTSMYLCASSPMWGTRDSGVEKLFFGSGTQLSVL.

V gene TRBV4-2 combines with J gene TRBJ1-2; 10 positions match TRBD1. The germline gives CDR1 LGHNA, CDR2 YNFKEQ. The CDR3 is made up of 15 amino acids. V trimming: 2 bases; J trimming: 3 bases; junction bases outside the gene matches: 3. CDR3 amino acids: CASSQSDRGDYGYTF. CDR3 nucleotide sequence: TGTGCCAGCAGCCAATCGGACAGGGGGGACTATGGCTACACCTTC.

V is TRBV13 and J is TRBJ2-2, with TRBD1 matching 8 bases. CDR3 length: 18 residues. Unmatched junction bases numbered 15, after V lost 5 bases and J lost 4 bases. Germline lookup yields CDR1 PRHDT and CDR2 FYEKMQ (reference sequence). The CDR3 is CASSPDWDRRVVTGELFF. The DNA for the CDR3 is TGTGCCAGCAGCCCGGATTGGGACAGGAGGGTCGTCACCGGGGAGCTGTTTTTT.

For the CDR3, the DNA is TGTGCCAGCAGCGTAGATGCAAGCCTCACCGGGGAGCTGTTTTTT. Its translation is CASSVDASLTGELFF. This rearrangement joins TRBV9 to TRBJ2-2; D unclear. The V and J ends lost 0 bases and 4 bases respectively, with 10 bases between them. The germline CDR1 and CDR2 sequences are SGDLS and YYNGEE. CDR3 length: 15 residues.

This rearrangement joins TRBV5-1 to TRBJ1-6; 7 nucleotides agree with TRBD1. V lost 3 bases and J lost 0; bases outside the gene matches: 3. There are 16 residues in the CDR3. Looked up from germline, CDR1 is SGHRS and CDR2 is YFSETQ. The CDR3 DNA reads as TGCGCCAGCAGCTCGGGGACAGTCTCCTATAATTCACCCCTCCACTTT. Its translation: CASSSGTVSYNSPLHF.

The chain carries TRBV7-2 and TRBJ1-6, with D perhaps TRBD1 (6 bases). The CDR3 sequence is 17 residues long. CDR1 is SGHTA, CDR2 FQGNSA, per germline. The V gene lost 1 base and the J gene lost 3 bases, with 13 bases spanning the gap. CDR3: CASSLGPGQGYNSPLHF. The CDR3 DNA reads TGTGCCAGCAGCTTAGGCCCGGGACAAGGCTATAATTCACCCCTCCACTTT.

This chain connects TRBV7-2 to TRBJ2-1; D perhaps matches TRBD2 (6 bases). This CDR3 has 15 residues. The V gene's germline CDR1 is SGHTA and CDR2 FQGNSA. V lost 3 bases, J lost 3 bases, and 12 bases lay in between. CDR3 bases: TGTGCCAGCAGCTTCTTCCGGGGGTACTACAATGAGCAGTTCTTC. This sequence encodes CASSFFRGYYNEQFF.

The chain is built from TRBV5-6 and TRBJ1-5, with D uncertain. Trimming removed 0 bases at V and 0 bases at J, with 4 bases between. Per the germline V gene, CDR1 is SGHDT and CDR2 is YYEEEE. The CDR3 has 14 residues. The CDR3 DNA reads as TGTGCCAGCAGCTTGGCAGTTAGCAATCAGCCCCAGCATTTT. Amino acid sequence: CASSLAVSNQPQHF.

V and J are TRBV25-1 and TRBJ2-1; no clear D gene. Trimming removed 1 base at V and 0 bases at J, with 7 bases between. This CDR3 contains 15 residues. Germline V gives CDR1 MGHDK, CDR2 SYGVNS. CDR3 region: CASSESPSSYNEQFF. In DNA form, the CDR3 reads TGTGCCAGCAGTGAATCGCCGAGCTCCTACAATGAGCAGTTCTTC.

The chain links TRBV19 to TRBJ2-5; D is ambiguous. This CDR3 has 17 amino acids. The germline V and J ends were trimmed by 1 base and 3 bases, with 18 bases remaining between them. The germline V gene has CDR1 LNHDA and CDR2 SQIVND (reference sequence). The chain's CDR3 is CASSIVYRLGGKETQYF. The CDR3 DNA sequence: TGTGCCAGTAGTATAGTTTACCGGCTTGGCGGAAAAGAGACCCAGTACTTC.

In DNA form, the CDR3 reads TGTGCCAGCAGCCAAGTGAGTCCCGGACTATCGGGCTACACCTTC. This codes for CASSQVSPGLSGYTF. The chain joins TRBV3-1 (or the pseudogene TRBV3-2) to TRBJ1-2; unclear D gene. CDR1 and CDR2 from the germline V gene are LGHDT and YNNKEL (reference sequence). V was shortened by 1 base and J by 8 bases, with 17 bases between the two germline ends. The CDR3 has 15 amino acids.

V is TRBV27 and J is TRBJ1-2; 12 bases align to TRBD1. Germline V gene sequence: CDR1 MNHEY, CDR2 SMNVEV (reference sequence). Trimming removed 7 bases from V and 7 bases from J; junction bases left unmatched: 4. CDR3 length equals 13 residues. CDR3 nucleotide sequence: TGTGCCAGCACGGGACAGGGGGCGCTTGGCTACACCTTC. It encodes CASTGQGALGYTF.

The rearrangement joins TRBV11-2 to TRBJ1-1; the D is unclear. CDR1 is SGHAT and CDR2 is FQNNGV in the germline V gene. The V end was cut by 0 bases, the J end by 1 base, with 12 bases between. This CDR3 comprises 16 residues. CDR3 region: CASSLDWARTNTEAFF. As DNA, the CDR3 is TGTGCCAGCAGCTTAGATTGGGCCAGAACGAACACTGAAGCTTTCTTT.

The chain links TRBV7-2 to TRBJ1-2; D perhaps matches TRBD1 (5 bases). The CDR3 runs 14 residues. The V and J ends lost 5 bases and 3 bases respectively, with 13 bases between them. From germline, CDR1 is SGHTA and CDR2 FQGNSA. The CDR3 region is CASSPGTAYYGYTF. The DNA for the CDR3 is TGTGCCAGCAGCCCCGGGACTGCGTACTATGGCTACACCTTC.

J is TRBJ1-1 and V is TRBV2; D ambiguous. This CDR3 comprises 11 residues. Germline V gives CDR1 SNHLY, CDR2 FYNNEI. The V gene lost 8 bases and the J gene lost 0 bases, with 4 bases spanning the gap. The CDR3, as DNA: TGTGCCAGCCCGGTGAACACTGAAGCTTTCTTT. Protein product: CASPVNTEAFF.

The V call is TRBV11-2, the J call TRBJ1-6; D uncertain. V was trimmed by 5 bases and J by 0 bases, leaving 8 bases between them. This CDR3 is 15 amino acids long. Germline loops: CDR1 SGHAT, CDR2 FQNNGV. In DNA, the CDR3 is TGTGCCAGCAGCGAGGTTAGCTCCTATAATTCACCCCTCCACTTT. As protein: CASSEVSSYNSPLHF.

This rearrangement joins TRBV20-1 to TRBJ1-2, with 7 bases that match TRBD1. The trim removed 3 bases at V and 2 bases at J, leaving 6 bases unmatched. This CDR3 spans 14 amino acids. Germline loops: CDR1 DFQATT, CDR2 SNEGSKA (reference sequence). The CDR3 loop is CSASKGQRNYGYTF. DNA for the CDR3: TGCAGTGCTAGTAAGGGACAGCGAAACTATGGCTACACCTTC.

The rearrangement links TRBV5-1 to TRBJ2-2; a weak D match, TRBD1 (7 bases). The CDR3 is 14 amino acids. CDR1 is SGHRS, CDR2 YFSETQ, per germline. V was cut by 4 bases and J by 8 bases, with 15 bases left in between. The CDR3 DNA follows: TGCGCCAGCAGCCCCCAGGGGGGTACGGGGGAGCTGTTTTTT. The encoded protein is CASSPQGGTGELFF.

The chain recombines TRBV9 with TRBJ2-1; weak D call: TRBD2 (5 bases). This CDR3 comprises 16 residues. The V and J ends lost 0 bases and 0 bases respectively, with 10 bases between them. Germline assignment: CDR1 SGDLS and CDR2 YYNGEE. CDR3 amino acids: CASSVATGSSYNEQFF. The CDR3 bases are TGTGCCAGCAGCGTAGCTACGGGGAGCTCCTACAATGAGCAGTTCTTC.

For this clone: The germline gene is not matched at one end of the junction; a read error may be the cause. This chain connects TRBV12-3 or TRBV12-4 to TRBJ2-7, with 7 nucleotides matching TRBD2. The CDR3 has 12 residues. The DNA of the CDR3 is TGTGCCAGCAGTTTAAATAGGGGAGGGAGGCACTTC. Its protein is CASSLNRGGRHF.

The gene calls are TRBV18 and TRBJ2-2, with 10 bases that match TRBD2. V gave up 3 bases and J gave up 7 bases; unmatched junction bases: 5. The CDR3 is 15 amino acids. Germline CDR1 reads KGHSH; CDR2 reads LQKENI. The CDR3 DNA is TGTGCCAGCTCACCCCCGGGACTAGCGCTCGGGGAGCTGTTTTTT. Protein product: CASSPPGLALGELFF.